This TCR beta chain was recorded in a study of metastatic and nonmetastatic thyroid tumors. Ahead of thyroid surgery, no patient had received treatment of any kind. The CDR3 contains 14 residues. Germline-derived CDR1 and CDR2 are KGHSH and LQKENI. Trimming pared 2 bases from V and 1 base from J, leaving 6 bases between. TCRdb re-called clones from the PCR reads using MiXCR. The table lists 89,000 or so clones, 8.6% of them singletons. This sequence was found in a female donor with papillary thyroid cancer or a benign thyroid nodule (not recorded which). Some clones in this sample may be carry-over from other donors' samples. The chain joins TRBV18 to TRBJ1-3; D is uncertain. The sequenced material came from blood. The CDR3 DNA follows: TGTGCCAGCTCACCAATAGGTTCTGGAAACACCATATATTTT. Its translation: CASSPIGSGNTIYF.